This TCR beta chain was identified in a study of chemoradiotherapy in HPV16-positive cancers. The study's findings and limits: Only a couple of HPV16-positive patients supplied the functional HPV-specificity definition. HPV-responsive T-cell expansion during chemoradiotherapy was linked to improved recurrence-free survival in HPV16-positive patients. Candidate HPV-specific clones and E7-related TCR motifs grew in tumor during treatment.

This clone was seen only a few times. What it recognizes is unknown. The protocol was immunoSEQ multiplex PCR, while the TCRdb copy is restricted to in-frame clones and leaves out a portion. The table records 9,500 to 15,000 clones, around 87% of them present only once. This CDR3 has 10 residues. Germline assignment: CDR1 DFQATT and CDR2 SNEGSKA (reference sequence). Samples were taken several times over chemoradiotherapy. This chain connects TRBV20-1 to TRBJ1-1; D not resolved. The receptor was isolated from a human donor with HPV-associated anogenital cancer. Specimen: blood, collected from a patient who underwent chemoradiotherapy. The CDR3 region has the DNA TGCAGCGGCTCGGACACTGAAGCTTTCTTT. This encodes CSGSDTEAFF.